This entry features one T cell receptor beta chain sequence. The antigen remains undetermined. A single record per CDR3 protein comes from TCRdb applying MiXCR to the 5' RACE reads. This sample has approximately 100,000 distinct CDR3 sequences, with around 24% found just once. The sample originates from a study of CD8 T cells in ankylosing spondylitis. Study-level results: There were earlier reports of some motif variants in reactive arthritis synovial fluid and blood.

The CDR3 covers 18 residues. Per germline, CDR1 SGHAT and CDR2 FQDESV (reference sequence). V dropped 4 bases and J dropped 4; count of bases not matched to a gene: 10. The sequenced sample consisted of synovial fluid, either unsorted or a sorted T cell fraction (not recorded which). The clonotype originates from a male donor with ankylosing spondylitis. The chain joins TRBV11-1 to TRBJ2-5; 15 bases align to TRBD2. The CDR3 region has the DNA TGTGCCAGCAGCTCAGCGGTACCGGGACTAGCGGGAGGAGAGACCCAGTACTTC. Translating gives CASSSAVPGLAGGETQYF.